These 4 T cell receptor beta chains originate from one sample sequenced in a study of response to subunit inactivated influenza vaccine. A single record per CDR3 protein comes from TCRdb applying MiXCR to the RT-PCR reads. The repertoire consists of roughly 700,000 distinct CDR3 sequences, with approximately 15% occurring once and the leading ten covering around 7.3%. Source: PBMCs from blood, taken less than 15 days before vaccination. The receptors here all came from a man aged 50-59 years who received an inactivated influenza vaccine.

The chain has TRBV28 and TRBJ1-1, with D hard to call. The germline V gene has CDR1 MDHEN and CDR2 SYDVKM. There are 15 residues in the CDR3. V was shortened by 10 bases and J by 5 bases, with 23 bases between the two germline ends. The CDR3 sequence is CAITLVVARGTEAFF. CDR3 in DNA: TGTGCCATCACACTCGTGGTGGCAAGAGGGACTGAAGCTTTCTTT.

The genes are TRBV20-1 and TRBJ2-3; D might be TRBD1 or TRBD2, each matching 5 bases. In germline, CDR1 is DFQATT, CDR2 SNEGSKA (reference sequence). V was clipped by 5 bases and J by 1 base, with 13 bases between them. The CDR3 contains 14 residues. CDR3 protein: CSAGGVDGTDTQYF. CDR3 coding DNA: TGCAGTGCTGGGGGAGTGGATGGCACAGATACGCAGTATTTT.

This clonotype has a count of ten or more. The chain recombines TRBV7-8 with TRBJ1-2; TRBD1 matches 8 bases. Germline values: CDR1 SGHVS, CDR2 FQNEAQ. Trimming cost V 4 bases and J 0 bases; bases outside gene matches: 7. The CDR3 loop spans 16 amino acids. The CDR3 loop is CASSWGGTGTNYGYTF. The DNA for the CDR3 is TGTGCCAGCAGCTGGGGGGGGACAGGAACTAACTATGGCTACACCTTC.

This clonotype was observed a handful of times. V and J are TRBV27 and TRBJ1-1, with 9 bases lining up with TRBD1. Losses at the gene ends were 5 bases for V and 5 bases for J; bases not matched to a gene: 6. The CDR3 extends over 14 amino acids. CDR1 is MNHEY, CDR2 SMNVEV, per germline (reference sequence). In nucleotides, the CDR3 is TGTGCCAGCAGTCAACACAGGGGGCGAACTGAAGCTTTCTTT. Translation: CASSQHRGRTEAFF.